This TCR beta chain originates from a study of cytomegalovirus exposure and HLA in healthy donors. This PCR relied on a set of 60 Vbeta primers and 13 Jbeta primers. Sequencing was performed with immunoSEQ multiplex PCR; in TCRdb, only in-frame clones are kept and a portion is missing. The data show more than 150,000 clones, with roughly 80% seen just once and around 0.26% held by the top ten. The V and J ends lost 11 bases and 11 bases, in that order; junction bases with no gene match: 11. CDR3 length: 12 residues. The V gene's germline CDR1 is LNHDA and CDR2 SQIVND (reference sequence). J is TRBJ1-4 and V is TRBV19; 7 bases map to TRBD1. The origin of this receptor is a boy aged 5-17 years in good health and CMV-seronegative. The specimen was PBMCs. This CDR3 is CAGRQGGGKLFF. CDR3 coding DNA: TGTGCCGGCCGACAGGGCGGAGGGAAACTGTTTTTT.